The present T cell receptor (beta chain) was sequenced within a study of blood T cell repertoires in COVID-19. Overall study: Nucleic acid was either cDNA or gDNA, and it came from T cells, B-cell-depleted T cells, or PBMCs.

Followed over time, Seattle patients had been enrolled while infection was active. Original processing methods: How many nucleated cells were present was estimated from reference gene primer amplification. Measured with immunoSEQ multiplex PCR; TCRdb has only the in-frame clones, and not every one. Clone size and V and J calls were adopted from that table, with D and trimming inferred from the DNA. Among approximately 65,000 clones listed, roughly 91% were seen once. The CDR3 length is 16 residues. The germline V gene encodes CDR1 SGHRS and CDR2 YFSETQ. V lost 2 bases to trimming and J lost 0 bases, with 12 bases between them.

The clonotype comes from a man aged 50 to 60 with COVID-19, enrolled during active disease. The sequencing sample was made of peripheral blood. The gene calls are TRBV5-1 and TRBJ1-3; D gene uncertain. The CDR3 coding sequence is TGCGCCAGCAGCTTTGGGAGGCTGAACTCTGGAAACACCATATATTTT. Translating gives CASSFGRLNSGNTIYF.